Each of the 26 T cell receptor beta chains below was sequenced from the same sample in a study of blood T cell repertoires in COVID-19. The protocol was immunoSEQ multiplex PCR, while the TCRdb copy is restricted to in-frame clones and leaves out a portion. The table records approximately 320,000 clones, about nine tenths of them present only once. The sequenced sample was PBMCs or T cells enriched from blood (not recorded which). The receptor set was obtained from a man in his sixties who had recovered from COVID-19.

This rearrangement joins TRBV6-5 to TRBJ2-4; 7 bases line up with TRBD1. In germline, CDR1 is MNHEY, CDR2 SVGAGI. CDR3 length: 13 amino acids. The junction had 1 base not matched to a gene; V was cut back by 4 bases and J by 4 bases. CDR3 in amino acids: CASSWGQKNIQYF. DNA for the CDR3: TGTGCCAGCAGTTGGGGACAGAAAAACATTCAGTACTTC.

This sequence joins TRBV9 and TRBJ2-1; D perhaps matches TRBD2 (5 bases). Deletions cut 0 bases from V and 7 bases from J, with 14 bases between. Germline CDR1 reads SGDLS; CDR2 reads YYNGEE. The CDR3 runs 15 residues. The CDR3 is CASSVGGSVLNEQFF. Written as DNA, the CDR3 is TGTGCCAGCAGCGTAGGTGGGAGTGTGTTAAATGAGCAGTTCTTC.

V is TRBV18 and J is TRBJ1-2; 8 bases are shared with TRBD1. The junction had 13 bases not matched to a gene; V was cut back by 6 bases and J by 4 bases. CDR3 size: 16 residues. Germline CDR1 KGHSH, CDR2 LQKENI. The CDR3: CASSQGQVGLGYGYTF. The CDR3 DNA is TGTGCCAGCTCGCAGGGACAGGTCGGCTTGGGCTATGGCTACACCTTC.

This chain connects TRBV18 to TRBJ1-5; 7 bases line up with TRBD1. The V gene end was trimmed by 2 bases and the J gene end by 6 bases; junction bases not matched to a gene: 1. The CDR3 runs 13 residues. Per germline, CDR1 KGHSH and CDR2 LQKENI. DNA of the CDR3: TGTGCCAGCTCACCAGCAGGGGGTCAGCCCCAGCATTTT. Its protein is CASSPAGGQPQHF.

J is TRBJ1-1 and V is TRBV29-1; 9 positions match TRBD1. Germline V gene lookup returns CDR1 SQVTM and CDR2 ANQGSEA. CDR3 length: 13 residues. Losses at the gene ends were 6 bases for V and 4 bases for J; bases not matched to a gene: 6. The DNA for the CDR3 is TGCAGCGTCGGACAGGGGAGAGGCACTGAAGCTTTCTTT. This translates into CSVGQGRGTEAFF.

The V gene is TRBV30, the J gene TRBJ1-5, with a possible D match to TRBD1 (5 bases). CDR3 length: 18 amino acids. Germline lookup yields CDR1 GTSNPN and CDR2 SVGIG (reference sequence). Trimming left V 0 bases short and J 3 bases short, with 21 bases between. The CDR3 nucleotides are TGTGCCTGGAGTGTCCTACCGAGTTGGGGGGTTACCAATCAGCCCCAGCATTTT. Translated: CAWSVLPSWGVTNQPQHF.

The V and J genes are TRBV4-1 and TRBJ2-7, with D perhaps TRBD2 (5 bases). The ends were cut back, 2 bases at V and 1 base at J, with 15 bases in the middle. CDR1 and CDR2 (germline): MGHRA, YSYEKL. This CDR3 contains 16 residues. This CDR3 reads CASSQSLAGRSYEQYF. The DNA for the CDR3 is TGCGCCAGCAGCCAAAGTCTAGCTGGCAGATCCTACGAGCAGTACTTC.

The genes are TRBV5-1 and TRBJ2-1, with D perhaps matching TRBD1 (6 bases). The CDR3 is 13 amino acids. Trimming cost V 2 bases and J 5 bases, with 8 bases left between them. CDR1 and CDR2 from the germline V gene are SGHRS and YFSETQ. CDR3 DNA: TGCGCCAGCAGCTTCCGGACAGACAATGAGCAGTTCTTC. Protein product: CASSFRTDNEQFF.

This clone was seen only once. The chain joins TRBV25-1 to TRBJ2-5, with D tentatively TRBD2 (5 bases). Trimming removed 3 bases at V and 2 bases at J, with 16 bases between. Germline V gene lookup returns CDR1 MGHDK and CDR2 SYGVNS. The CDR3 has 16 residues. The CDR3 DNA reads TGTGCCAGCAGTGATACAGCAACTAGAACACAAGAGACCCAGTACTTC. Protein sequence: CASSDTATRTQETQYF.

This CDR3 is CAWSGGTSGIRSTGELFF. DNA for the CDR3: TGTGCCTGGAGTGGGGGGACTAGCGGGATTCGTAGCACCGGGGAGCTGTTTTTT. The rearrangement links TRBV30 to TRBJ2-2; 13 nucleotides align to TRBD2. The length of the CDR3 is 18 residues. Germline CDR1 and CDR2: GTSNPN and SVGIG (reference sequence). V shed 1 base, J shed 4 bases, and the junction held 9 bases outside the gene matches. Complete variable domain (other parts from reference TRBV30 and TRBJ2-2): SQTIHQWPATLVQPVGSPLSLECTVEGTSNPNLYWYRQAAGRGLQLLFYSVGIGQISSEVPQNLSASRPQDRQFILSSKKLLLSDSGFYLCAWSGGTSGIRSTGELFFGEGSRLTVL.

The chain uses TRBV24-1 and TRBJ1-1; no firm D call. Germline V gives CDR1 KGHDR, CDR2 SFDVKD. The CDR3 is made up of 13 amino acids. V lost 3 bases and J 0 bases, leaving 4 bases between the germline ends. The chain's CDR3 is CATSDGMNTEAFF. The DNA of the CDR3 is TGTGCCACCAGTGATGGCATGAACACTGAAGCTTTCTTT.

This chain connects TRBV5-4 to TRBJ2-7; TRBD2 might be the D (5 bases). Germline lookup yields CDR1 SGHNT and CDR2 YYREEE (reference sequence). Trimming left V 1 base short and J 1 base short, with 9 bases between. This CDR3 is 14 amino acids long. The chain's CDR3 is CASSLRTGSYEQYF. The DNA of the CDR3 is TGTGCCAGCAGCTTGCGGACTGGTTCCTACGAGCAGTACTTC.

Here the CDR3 DNA reads TGTGCCAGCAGTTACCAGTGGAGTGCTTTCTTT. Translation gives CASSYQWSAFF. This sequence joins TRBV6-6 and TRBJ1-1, with D unresolved. There are 11 residues in the CDR3. The germline gives CDR1 MNHNY, CDR2 SVGAGI (reference sequence). V gave up 2 bases and J gave up 11 bases, with 9 bases separating them.

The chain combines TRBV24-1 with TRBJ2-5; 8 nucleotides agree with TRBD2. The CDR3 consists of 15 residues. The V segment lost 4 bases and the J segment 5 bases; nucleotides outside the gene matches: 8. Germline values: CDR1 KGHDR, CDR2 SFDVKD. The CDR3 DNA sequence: TGTGCCACCAGTGACGCGGGAGGAGGGCAGGAGACCCAGTACTTC. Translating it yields CATSDAGGGQETQYF.

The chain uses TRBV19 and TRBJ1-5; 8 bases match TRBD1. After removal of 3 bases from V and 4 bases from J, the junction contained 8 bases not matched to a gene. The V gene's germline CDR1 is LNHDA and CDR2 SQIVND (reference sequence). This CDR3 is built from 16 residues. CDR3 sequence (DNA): TGTGCCAGTAGTATTGACAGGGGCCGGCTGAATCAGCCCCAGCATTTT. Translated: CASSIDRGRLNQPQHF.

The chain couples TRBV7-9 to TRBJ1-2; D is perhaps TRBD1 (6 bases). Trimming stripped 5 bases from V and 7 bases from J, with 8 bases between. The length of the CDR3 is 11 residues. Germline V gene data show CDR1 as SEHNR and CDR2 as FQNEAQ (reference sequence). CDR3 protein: CASSLRGGYTF. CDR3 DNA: TGTGCCAGCAGCCTCAGGGGTGGCTACACCTTC.

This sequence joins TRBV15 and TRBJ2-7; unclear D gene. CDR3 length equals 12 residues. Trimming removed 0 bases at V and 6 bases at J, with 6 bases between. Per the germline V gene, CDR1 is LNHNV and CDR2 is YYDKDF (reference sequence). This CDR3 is CATSRDRLEQYF. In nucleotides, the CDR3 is TGTGCCACCAGCAGAGATCGTCTCGAGCAGTACTTC.

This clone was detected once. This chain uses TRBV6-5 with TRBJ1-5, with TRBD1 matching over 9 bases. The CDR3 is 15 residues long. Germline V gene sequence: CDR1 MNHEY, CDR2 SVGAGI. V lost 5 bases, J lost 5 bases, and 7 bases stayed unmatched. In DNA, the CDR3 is TGTGCCAGCAGTCCACGGGACAGGGACTATCAGCCCCAGCATTTT. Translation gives CASSPRDRDYQPQHF.

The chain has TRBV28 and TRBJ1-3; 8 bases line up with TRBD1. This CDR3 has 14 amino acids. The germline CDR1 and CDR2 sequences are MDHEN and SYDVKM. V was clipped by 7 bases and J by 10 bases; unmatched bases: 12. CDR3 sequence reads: CASTRDRHLITIYF. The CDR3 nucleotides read TGTGCCAGCACCCGGGACAGGCACTTAATAACCATATATTTT.

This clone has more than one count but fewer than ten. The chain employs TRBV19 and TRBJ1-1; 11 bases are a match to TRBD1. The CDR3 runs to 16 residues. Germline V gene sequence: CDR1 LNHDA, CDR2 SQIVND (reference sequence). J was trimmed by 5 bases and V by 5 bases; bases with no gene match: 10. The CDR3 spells CASSWTGGEVGTEAFF. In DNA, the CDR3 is TGTGCCAGTAGTTGGACAGGGGGCGAGGTAGGGACTGAAGCTTTCTTT.

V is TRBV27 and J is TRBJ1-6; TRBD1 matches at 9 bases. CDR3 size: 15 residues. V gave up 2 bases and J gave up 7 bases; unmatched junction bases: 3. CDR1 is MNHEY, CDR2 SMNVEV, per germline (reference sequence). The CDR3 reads CASSLRGQGNSPLHF. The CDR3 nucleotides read TGTGCCAGCAGTTTAAGGGGACAGGGCAATTCACCCCTCCACTTT.

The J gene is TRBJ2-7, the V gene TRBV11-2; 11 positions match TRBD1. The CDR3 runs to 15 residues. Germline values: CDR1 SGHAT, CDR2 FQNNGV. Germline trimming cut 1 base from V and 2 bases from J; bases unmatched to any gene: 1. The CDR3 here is CASSLVGQGAYEQYF. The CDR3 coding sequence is TGTGCCAGCAGCTTAGTGGGACAGGGGGCCTACGAGCAGTACTTC. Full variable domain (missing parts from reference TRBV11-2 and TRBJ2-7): EAGVAQSPRYKIIEKRQSVAFWCNPISGHATLYWYQQILGQGPKLLIQFQNNGVVDDSQLPKDRFSAERLKGVDSTLKIQPAKLEDSAVYLCASSLVGQGAYEQYFGPGTRLTVT.

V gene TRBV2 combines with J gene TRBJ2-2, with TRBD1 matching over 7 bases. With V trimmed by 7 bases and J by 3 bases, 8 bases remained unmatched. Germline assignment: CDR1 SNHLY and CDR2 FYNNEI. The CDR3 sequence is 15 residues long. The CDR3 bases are TGTGCCAGCACCCAGAGACAGGGATACACCGGGGAGCTGTTTTTT. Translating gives CASTQRQGYTGELFF.

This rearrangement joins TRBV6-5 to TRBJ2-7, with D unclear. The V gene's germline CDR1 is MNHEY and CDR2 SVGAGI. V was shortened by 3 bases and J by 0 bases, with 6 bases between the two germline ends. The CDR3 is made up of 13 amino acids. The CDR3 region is CASSYASSYEQYF. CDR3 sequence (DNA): TGTGCCAGCAGTTATGCCAGCTCCTACGAGCAGTACTTC.

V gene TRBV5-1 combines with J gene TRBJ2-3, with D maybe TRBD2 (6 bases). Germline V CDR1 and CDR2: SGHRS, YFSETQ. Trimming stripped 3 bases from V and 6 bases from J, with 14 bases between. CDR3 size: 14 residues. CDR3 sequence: CASSWRGRRDTQYF. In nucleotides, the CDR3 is TGCGCCAGCAGCTGGAGGGGAAGGAGGGATACGCAGTATTTT.

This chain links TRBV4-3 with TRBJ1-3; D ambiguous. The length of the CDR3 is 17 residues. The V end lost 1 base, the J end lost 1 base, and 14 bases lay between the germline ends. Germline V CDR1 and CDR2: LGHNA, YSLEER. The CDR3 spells CASSQVREVNSGNTIYF. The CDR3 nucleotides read TGCGCCAGCAGCCAAGTTAGGGAGGTTAATTCTGGAAACACCATATATTTT.